Listed here are 30 T cell receptor beta chains from one sample, sequenced in a study of identical twins (dated by TCRdb to about 2016). Libraries were prepared through 5' RACE. The sequencer was an Illumina HiSeq 2000. TCRdb handled the public reads itself, with Q25 trimming in fastp and clone calling in MiXCR, and kept productive beta chains. Under each unique CDR3 protein, matching rows form one entry showing the most common genes and DNA. The sample has under 1 million distinct CDR3 sequences on record, roughly an eighth of them singletons. Of the sample, about 1.5% is held by the ten largest clones. This sample also appeared in a second study, on yellow fever vaccine responses in identical twins.

Sequences were obtained from PBMCs. These receptors all come from a young woman in good health.

V gene TRBV4-1 combines with J gene TRBJ2-2; D ambiguous. The CDR3 runs to 13 residues. Germline V gives CDR1 MGHRA, CDR2 YSYEKL. V lost 4 bases, J lost 5 bases, and 8 bases lay in between. The CDR3 sequence: CASSPIGTGELFF. The CDR3 DNA sequence: TGCGCCAGCAGCCCAATAGGTACCGGGGAGCTGTTTTTT.

The gene calls are TRBV5-6 and TRBJ2-7, with D possibly TRBD1 on 5 matching bases. The V gene's germline CDR1 is SGHDT and CDR2 YYEEEE. With 4 bases removed from V and 4 bases from J, the gap between germline ends came to 27 bases. This CDR3 spans 18 amino acids. The CDR3 is CASSMVGHTGAWFYEQYF. DNA for the CDR3: TGTGCCAGCAGCATGGTTGGCCATACAGGCGCTTGGTTTTACGAGCAGTACTTC.

This clonotype appeared a few times. This rearrangement joins TRBV5-1 to TRBJ2-4; D is perhaps TRBD1 (5 bases). This CDR3 has 15 residues. Germline loops: CDR1 SGHRS, CDR2 YFSETQ. V was clipped by 0 bases and J by 7 bases, with 14 bases between them. The CDR3 spells CASSLEGVQGNIQYF. CDR3 sequence (DNA): TGCGCCAGCAGCTTGGAAGGGGTGCAAGGGAACATTCAGTACTTC.

Only a few counts were recorded for this clonotype. The rearrangement links TRBV24-1 to TRBJ2-5, with 10 bases that match TRBD2. The length of the CDR3 is 15 residues. Per germline, CDR1 KGHDR and CDR2 SFDVKD. Germline trimming cut 4 bases from V and 3 bases from J; bases unmatched to any gene: 4. CDR3 coding DNA: TGTGCCACCAGTGAGGCTAGCGGGGGAGAAGAGACCCAGTACTTC. Encoded protein: CATSEASGGEETQYF.

This clonotype came up a few times. The chain recombines TRBV6-1 with TRBJ2-2, with TRBD1 matching 10 bases. CDR3 size: 15 residues. The V segment lost 10 bases and the J segment 11 bases; nucleotides outside the gene matches: 16. In germline, CDR1 is MNHNS, CDR2 SASEGT. Written as DNA, the CDR3 is TGTGCCACCCAGACAGGGGGCAGTGGAGCCGTTGAGCTGTTTTTT. Protein product: CATQTGGSGAVELFF.

The sample holds many counts of this clonotype. The chain combines TRBV10-3 with TRBJ2-2; the D gene is possibly TRBD2 (6 bases). Germline-derived CDR1 and CDR2 are ENHRY and SYGVKD. This CDR3 comprises 14 residues. V was trimmed by 4 bases and J by 7 bases, leaving 13 bases between them. CDR3 region: CAISGSGEDGELFF. The CDR3 DNA follows: TGTGCCATCAGTGGTTCCGGGGAGGACGGGGAGCTGTTTTTT.

This clonotype was seen more than once but under ten times. The chain combines TRBV10-2 with TRBJ2-1; D ambiguous. This CDR3 has 14 amino acids. The ends were cut back, 4 bases at V and 8 bases at J, with 15 bases in the middle. Germline V gene data show CDR1 as WSHSY and CDR2 as SAAADI. The CDR3 sequence is CASSVKGYGDEQFF. The CDR3 nucleotides are TGCGCCAGCAGTGTTAAGGGTTATGGCGATGAGCAGTTCTTC.

This clonotype was counted a few times. V is TRBV7-2 and J is TRBJ2-1; D tentatively reads TRBD1 or TRBD2 (5 bases each). CDR3 size: 14 residues. V lost 3 bases, J lost 3 bases, and 9 bases lay in between. Germline V CDR1 and CDR2: SGHTA, FQGNSA. The CDR3 loop is CASSLGTIYNEQFF. The DNA of the CDR3 is TGTGCCAGCAGCTTGGGGACGATCTACAATGAGCAGTTCTTC.

The CDR3: CAISESRTGIYEQYV. Written as DNA, the CDR3 is TGTGCCATCAGTGAGTCTAGGACAGGGATTTACGAGCAGTACGTC. The chain couples TRBV10-3 to TRBJ2-7, with 8 bases that match TRBD1. The CDR3 is made up of 15 amino acids. The germline gives CDR1 ENHRY, CDR2 SYGVKD. The V and J ends lost 0 bases and 4 bases, in that order; junction bases with no gene match: 5.

This clonotype was recorded many times. V and J are TRBV4-2 and TRBJ1-4; D possibly corresponds to TRBD1 (6 bases). The CDR3 spans 16 residues. V lost 2 bases and J 5 bases, leaving 15 bases between the germline ends. Germline V gene data show CDR1 as LGHNA and CDR2 as YNFKEQ. The CDR3 DNA is TGTGCCAGCAGCCAACGGCCGGGACACTTAAATGAAAAACTGTTTTTT. Its translation: CASSQRPGHLNEKLFF.

This clonotype occurred a few times. The chain couples TRBV28 to TRBJ2-7, with unresolved D. The germline V and J ends were trimmed by 5 bases and 6 bases, with 5 bases remaining between them. The CDR3 contains 10 residues. Germline V gene data show CDR1 as MDHEN and CDR2 as SYDVKM. The CDR3 protein is CASSGLEQYF. The CDR3 DNA reads TGTGCCAGCAGTGGGCTCGAGCAGTACTTC.

This clonotype was seen more than once but under ten times. The V and J genes are TRBV3-1 and TRBJ2-2; D is uncertain. From germline, CDR1 is LGHDT and CDR2 YNNKEL (reference sequence). Trimming left V 0 bases short and J 5 bases short, with 16 bases between. The CDR3 covers 17 residues. The CDR3 DNA reads as TGTGCCAGCAGCCAAGATCGTGGGGTAGCTCAGACCGGGGAGCTGTTTTTT. It codes for CASSQDRGVAQTGELFF.

In its sample, this clonotype was seen a few times. The chain has TRBV2 and TRBJ2-5; possibly TRBD2 for D (6 bases). Trimming pared 7 bases from V and 4 bases from J, leaving 13 bases between. The CDR3 has 13 residues. Germline CDR1 and CDR2: SNHLY and FYNNEI. CDR3 loop: CASNQRLGETQYF. CDR3 coding DNA: TGTGCCAGCAATCAGAGACTAGGAGAGACCCAGTACTTC.

The CDR3 reads CSARAFGPDGELFF. In DNA form, the CDR3 reads TGCAGTGCTAGAGCGTTTGGGCCAGACGGGGAGCTGTTTTTT. The V gene is TRBV20-1, the J gene TRBJ2-2; D not certain. Germline-derived CDR1 and CDR2 are DFQATT and SNEGSKA (reference sequence). CDR3 length equals 14 residues. Deletions cut 1 base from V and 7 bases from J, with 13 bases between.

This clonotype showed up many times. The chain combines TRBV5-1 with TRBJ2-7; a weak D match, TRBD2 (6 bases). CDR1 SGHRS and CDR2 YFSETQ come from the germline V gene. The V gene lost 1 base and the J gene lost 3 bases, with 11 bases spanning the gap. The CDR3 loop spans 14 amino acids. CDR3 bases: TGCGCCAGCAGCTTGCGGGGGACGTTCTACGAGCAGTACTTC. It is translated as CASSLRGTFYEQYF.

This clonotype was seen only a few times. This chain uses TRBV5-5 with TRBJ2-6; 8 nucleotides agree with TRBD1. The CDR3 has 17 residues. After removal of 2 bases from V and 1 base from J, the junction contained 5 bases not matched to a gene. Germline lookup yields CDR1 SGHKS and CDR2 YYEKEE (reference sequence). The CDR3 DNA is TGTGCCAGCAGCTTCGGACAGGGTGGGTCTGGGGCCAACGTCCTGACTTTC. It encodes CASSFGQGGSGANVLTF.

V gene TRBV18 combines with J gene TRBJ2-3, with 9 bases aligning to TRBD2. This CDR3 is 15 amino acids long. With V trimmed by 3 bases and J by 3 bases, 4 bases remained unmatched. In germline, CDR1 is KGHSH, CDR2 LQKENI. The CDR3 DNA reads as TGTGCCAGCTCACCCCCTAGCGGGGTAACAGATACGCAGTATTTT. Residues: CASSPPSGVTDTQYF.

The chain links TRBV25-1 to TRBJ2-2; perhaps TRBD2 as D (6 bases). Germline V gene data show CDR1 as MGHDK and CDR2 as SYGVNS. This CDR3 spans 14 amino acids. V dropped 7 bases and J dropped 4 bases, with 13 bases sitting between them. The CDR3, as DNA: TGTGCCAGCACTCAAATGGGGGGCACCGGGGAGCTGTTTTTT. Protein product: CASTQMGGTGELFF.

This clonotype was found a few times. The chain links TRBV4-2 to TRBJ2-7; D gene ambiguous. The CDR3 has 12 residues. V lost 0 bases to trimming and J lost 3 bases, with 3 bases between them. CDR1 is LGHNA and CDR2 is YNFKEQ in the germline V gene. CDR3 sequence (DNA): TGTGCCAGCAGCCAAGATTACTACGAGCAGTACTTC. Translating it yields CASSQDYYEQYF.

This clonotype occurred a few times. The rearrangement links TRBV6-1 to TRBJ2-4, with D tentatively TRBD1 or TRBD2 (5 bases each). In germline, CDR1 is MNHNS, CDR2 SASEGT. V was clipped by 8 bases and J by 10 bases, with 18 bases between them. This CDR3 is 13 amino acids long. DNA of the CDR3: TGTGCCAGCCCGGCGTGGGCAGAGGGGATTCAGTACTTC. It codes for CASPAWAEGIQYF.

This clonotype was counted only a few times. V and J are TRBV4-1 and TRBJ1-5; D remains unclear. This CDR3 region has 15 residues. Germline CDR1 is MGHRA and CDR2 is YSYEKL. V lost 1 base and J lost 0, with 7 bases in between. The CDR3 protein is CASSQARHSNQPQHF. For the CDR3, the DNA is TGCGCCAGCAGCCAAGCCAGGCATAGCAATCAGCCCCAGCATTTT.

This clonotype appeared many times. The chain joins TRBV10-3 to TRBJ1-3; D is uncertain. The V and J ends lost 3 bases and 0 bases respectively, with 15 bases between them. Germline loops: CDR1 ENHRY, CDR2 SYGVKD. This CDR3 is built from 17 residues. DNA for the CDR3: TGTGCCATCAGTGACGCCGGGCCCGGGAACTCTGGAAACACCATATATTTT. Protein product: CAISDAGPGNSGNTIYF.

This clonotype was counted between two and nine times. The V gene is TRBV20-1, the J gene TRBJ2-1; 10 bases are shared with TRBD2. Germline values: CDR1 DFQATT, CDR2 SNEGSKA (reference sequence). The junction had 11 bases not matched to a gene; V was cut back by 4 bases and J by 8 bases. CDR3 length equals 15 residues. CDR3 nucleotide sequence: TGCAGTGCTAAGGTAGCGGGAGGAGGGGTCGATGAGCAGTTCTTC. It specifies CSAKVAGGGVDEQFF.

The rearrangement uses TRBV7-8 and TRBJ2-7; 7 bases match TRBD2. Germline V gives CDR1 SGHVS, CDR2 FQNEAQ. The junction had 3 bases not matched to a gene; V was cut back by 3 bases and J by 7 bases. This CDR3 contains 12 residues. CDR3 region: CASSFRREEQYF. CDR3 sequence (DNA): TGTGCCAGCAGCTTTAGGCGGGAGGAGCAGTACTTC.

CDR3 nucleotides: TGTGCCAGCATAGCGGAGGGAGATACGCAGTATTTT. Translated: CASIAEGDTQYF. The genes are TRBV12-3 or TRBV12-4 and TRBJ2-3; perhaps TRBD2 as D (6 bases). Deletions cut 7 bases from V and 5 bases from J, with 10 bases between. CDR3 length equals 12 residues.

This clonotype was recorded at least ten times. The V gene is TRBV12-3 or TRBV12-4, the J gene TRBJ1-1, with 9 bases lining up with TRBD1. This CDR3 region has 14 residues. J gave up 1 base and V 6 bases, and 3 bases lay outside the gene matches. CDR3 nucleotides: TGTGCCAGCAGATGGGGACAGGGGAACACTGAAGCTTTCTTT. It specifies CASRWGQGNTEAFF.

This chain joins TRBV10-3 and TRBJ2-1; TRBD2 is a possible D gene (5 bases). Germline loops: CDR1 ENHRY, CDR2 SYGVKD. The CDR3 extends over 12 amino acids. Trimming removed 3 bases from V and 8 bases from J, with 8 bases in between. This chain's CDR3 is CAISDLGDEQFF. CDR3 DNA: TGTGCCATCAGTGATCTCGGGGATGAGCAGTTCTTC.

V is TRBV12-3 or TRBV12-4 and J is TRBJ2-6; maybe TRBD1 (6 bases). The CDR3 is 19 amino acids. V was cut by 5 bases and J by 2 bases, with 22 bases left in between. The CDR3, as DNA: TGTGCCAGCAGTACCAGATACCGACAGGCCACCCCTGGGGCCAACGTCCTGACTTTC. Encoded protein: CASSTRYRQATPGANVLTF.

The chain recombines TRBV27 with TRBJ2-5; D is perhaps TRBD1 (5 bases). V lost 4 bases and J 5 bases, leaving 26 bases between the germline ends. Per germline, CDR1 MNHEY and CDR2 SMNVEV (reference sequence). CDR3 length equals 18 residues. The DNA of the CDR3 is TGTGCCAGCAGTTCACGCCGGTCCGAAGGGGCTTATCGGGAGACCCAGTACTTC. This encodes CASSSRRSEGAYRETQYF.

This clonotype was seen only a few times. The chain is built from TRBV24-1 and TRBJ2-3, with 13 positions matching TRBD2. V lost 1 base to trimming and J lost 0 bases; unmatched junction nucleotides: 6. CDR1 and CDR2 (germline): KGHDR, SFDVKD. This CDR3 has 19 amino acids. Here the CDR3 DNA reads TGTGCCACCAGTGATTTCACTAGCGGGAGGGCCGGGAGCACAGATACGCAGTATTTT. This codes for CATSDFTSGRAGSTDTQYF.